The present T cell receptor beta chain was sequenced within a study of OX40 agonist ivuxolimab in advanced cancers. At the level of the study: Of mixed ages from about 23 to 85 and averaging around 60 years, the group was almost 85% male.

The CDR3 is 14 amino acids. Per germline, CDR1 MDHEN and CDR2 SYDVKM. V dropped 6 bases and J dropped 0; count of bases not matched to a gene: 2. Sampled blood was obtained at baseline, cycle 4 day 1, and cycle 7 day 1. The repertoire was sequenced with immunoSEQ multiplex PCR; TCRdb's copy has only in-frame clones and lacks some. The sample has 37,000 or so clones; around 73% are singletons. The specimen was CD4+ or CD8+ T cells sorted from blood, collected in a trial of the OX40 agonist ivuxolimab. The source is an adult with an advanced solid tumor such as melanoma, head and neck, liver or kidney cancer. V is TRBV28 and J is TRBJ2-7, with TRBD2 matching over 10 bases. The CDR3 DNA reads TGTGCCAGCAGAACTAGCGGGGCCTCCTACGAGCAGTACTTC. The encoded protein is CASRTSGASYEQYF.